The clone carrying this T cell receptor beta chain was seen ten or more times. These data belong to a study of T-cell reconstitution after alpha-beta-depleted transplantation in children. As it was prepared, the TCRbeta library received unique molecular identifiers. TCRdb used MiXCR to reprocess the PCR reads, holding one entry per CDR3 protein. The table includes some 390,000 distinct CDR3 sequences, over 20% detected once. Germline V lookup: CDR1 MNHEY, CDR2 SMNVEV (reference sequence). V was trimmed by 6 bases and J by 1 base, leaving 12 bases between them. The CDR3 has 15 amino acids. The clonotype comes from a human donor who donated a stem cell graft to a child with acute myeloid leukemia. This sequence joins TRBV27 and TRBJ2-2, with D perhaps matching TRBD1 or TRBD2 (5 bases each). Material: PBMCs from the stem cell graft donor, obtained from the stem cell graft. CDR3 region: CASSQGTVNTGELFF. CDR3 DNA sequence: TGTGCCAGCAGCCAAGGGACGGTGAACACCGGGGAGCTGTTTTTT.